This T cell receptor beta chain was captured in a study of control samples from healthy donors and cancer patients. Clones were sequenced by immunoSEQ multiplex PCR, and TCRdb holds only the in-frame ones, with some missing. The profile shows under 130,000 clones, about four fifths of them singletons. V lost 3 bases and J 5 bases, leaving 14 bases between the germline ends. This CDR3 spans 15 amino acids. Looked up from germline, CDR1 is KGHSH and CDR2 is LQKENI. Material: blood. V and J are TRBV18 and TRBJ1-5; D call uncertain. The origin of this receptor is a woman between 45 and 60 years old in good health. The CDR3 sequence: CASSPLRGSDQPQHF. The CDR3 nucleotides are TGTGCCAGCTCACCTCTTCGCGGGTCAGATCAGCCCCAGCATTTT.